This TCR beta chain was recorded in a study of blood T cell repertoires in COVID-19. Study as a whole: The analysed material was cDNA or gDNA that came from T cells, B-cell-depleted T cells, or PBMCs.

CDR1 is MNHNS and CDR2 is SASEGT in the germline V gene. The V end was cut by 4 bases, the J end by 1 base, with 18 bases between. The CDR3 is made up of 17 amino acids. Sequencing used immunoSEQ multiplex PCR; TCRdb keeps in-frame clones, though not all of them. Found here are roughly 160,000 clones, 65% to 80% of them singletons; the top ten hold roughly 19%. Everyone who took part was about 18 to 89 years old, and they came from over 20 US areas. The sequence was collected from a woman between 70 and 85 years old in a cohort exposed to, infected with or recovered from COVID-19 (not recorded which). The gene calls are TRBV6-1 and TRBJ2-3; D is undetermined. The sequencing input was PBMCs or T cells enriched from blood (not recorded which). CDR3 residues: CASSARHRVMGTDTQYF. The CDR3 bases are TGTGCCAGCAGTGCCCGTCACAGAGTCATGGGCACAGATACGCAGTATTTT.